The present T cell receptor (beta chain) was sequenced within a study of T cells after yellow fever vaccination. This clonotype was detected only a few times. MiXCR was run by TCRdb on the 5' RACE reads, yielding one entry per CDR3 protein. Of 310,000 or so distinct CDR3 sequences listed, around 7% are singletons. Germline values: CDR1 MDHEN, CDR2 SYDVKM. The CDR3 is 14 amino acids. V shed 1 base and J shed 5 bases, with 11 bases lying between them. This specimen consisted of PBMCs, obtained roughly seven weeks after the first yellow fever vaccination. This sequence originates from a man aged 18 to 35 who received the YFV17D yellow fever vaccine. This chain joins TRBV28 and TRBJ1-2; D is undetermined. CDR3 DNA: TGTGCCAGCAGTTTATCCCCACATAGGTATGGCTACACCTTC. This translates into CASSLSPHRYGYTF.